Below are 19 T cell receptor beta chains sequenced from a single sample in a study of spatial heterogeneity in lung cancer. Study-level points and caveats: Tumor mutation counts were tracked by expanded intratumoral alpha and beta TCR counts.

These receptors are not linked to any known antigen. Time point in this sample: sample taken at primary tumor resection. A single record per CDR3 protein comes from TCRdb applying MiXCR to the 5' RACE reads. The sample shows around 16,000 distinct CDR3 sequences, approximately 6.2% of them seen only once. Sequencing was performed on lung tumor tissue, taken at surgery. All receptors derive from a female donor with early-stage non-small cell lung cancer.

This clonotype was seen only a few times. This chain links TRBV9 with TRBJ1-2, with 7 bases identical to TRBD1. This CDR3 spans 13 amino acids. V lost 4 bases to trimming and J lost 5 bases; unmatched junction nucleotides: 5. Per germline, CDR1 SGDLS and CDR2 YYNGEE. The CDR3: CASSPDRSYGYTF. CDR3 DNA sequence: TGTGCCAGCAGCCCGGACAGGTCATATGGCTACACCTTC. Based on the CDR3 plus reference TRBV9 and TRBJ1-2, the full variable domain is DSGVTQTPKHLITATGQRVTLRCSPRSGDLSVYWYQQSLDQGLQFLIQYYNGEERAKGNILERFSAQQFPDLHSELNLSSLELGDSALYFCASSPDRSYGYTFGSGTRLTVV.

Note on this clonotype: A much larger clone lies one base from this, so it may be a read error. The chain couples TRBV12-3 or TRBV12-4 to TRBJ2-3; 11 bases are a match to TRBD2. The CDR3 runs to 16 residues. The CDR3 region has the DNA TGTGGCAGCAGAGGGAAGGTAGCGGGGGGGCGAGATACGCAGTATTTT. Its translation is CGSRGKVAGGRDTQYF.

This clonotype appeared many times. The chain recombines TRBV6-2 or TRBV6-3 with TRBJ2-3; D possibly corresponds to TRBD2 (7 bases). The CDR3 has 17 residues. Trimming removed 6 bases from V and 1 base from J, with 20 bases in between. Germline CDR1 is MNHEY and CDR2 is SVGEGT. The DNA of the CDR3 is TGTGCCAGCAGCCCCAGGGGCGGCGGGGGAGGCACAGATACGCAGTATTTT. As protein: CASSPRGGGGGTDTQYF.

The chain links TRBV28 to TRBJ2-3; 9 bases agree with TRBD1. The CDR3 has 17 amino acids. After removal of 5 bases from V and 0 bases from J, the junction contained 9 bases not matched to a gene. Germline V gene lookup returns CDR1 MDHEN and CDR2 SYDVKM. The CDR3 region is CASSPGTGRASTDTQYF. DNA for the CDR3: TGTGCCAGCAGTCCAGGGACAGGGCGAGCTAGCACAGATACGCAGTATTTT.

This clonotype has more than one count but fewer than ten. V usage is TRBV2 and J usage is TRBJ2-5; D remains ambiguous. Looked up from germline, CDR1 is SNHLY and CDR2 is FYNNEI. V dropped 4 bases and J dropped 3 bases, with 15 bases sitting between them. This CDR3 spans 15 amino acids. CDR3 in DNA: TGTGCCAGCAGTGCCCACGGGCAGGCTGAAGAGACCCAGTACTTC. Its translation: CASSAHGQAEETQYF.

This clonotype was observed at least ten times. The chain couples TRBV20-1 to TRBJ2-3; D perhaps matches TRBD2 (6 bases). V lost 3 bases and J lost 0, with 13 bases in between. In germline, CDR1 is DFQATT, CDR2 SNEGSKA (reference sequence). This CDR3 is 15 amino acids long. The CDR3 region is CSASGRDSSTDTQYF. CDR3 DNA: TGCAGTGCTAGCGGGCGGGACTCTAGCACAGATACGCAGTATTTT.

There are a few counts of this clonotype. The chain joins TRBV6-1 to TRBJ2-7; 7 nucleotides line up with TRBD1. J was trimmed by 3 bases and V by 8 bases; bases with no gene match: 25. The CDR3 is made up of 19 amino acids. CDR1 is MNHNS, CDR2 SASEGT, per germline. In DNA form, the CDR3 reads TGTGCCAGCCCGCCGCGTCCAGGACAGGCTCCCACTTCGTTCTACGAGCAGTACTTC. It codes for CASPPRPGQAPTSFYEQYF.

In this sample, this clonotype turned up many times. The rearrangement joins TRBV27 to TRBJ2-1; TRBD2 matches at 9 bases. The CDR3 contains 18 residues. J lost 7 bases, V lost 1 base, and 14 bases had no gene match. Germline CDR1 is MNHEY and CDR2 is SMNVEV (reference sequence). CDR3 in DNA: TGTGCCAGCAGTTTATTCGTCCAAGGGAGCGGGGGGAAAAATGAGCAGTTCTTC. Protein: CASSLFVQGSGGKNEQFF.

This clonotype was found many times. This chain connects TRBV20-1 to TRBJ1-1, with a tentative D call TRBD1 (5 bases). Germline assignment: CDR1 DFQATT and CDR2 SNEGSKA (reference sequence). The CDR3 has 14 residues. Trimming removed 1 base at V and 5 bases at J, with 14 bases between. The CDR3 DNA sequence: TGCAGTGCTAGAGGGACATACTGGGGGACTGAAGCTTTCTTT. It codes for CSARGTYWGTEAFF.

This clonotype was counted many times. This chain connects TRBV6-1 to TRBJ1-1, with D possibly being TRBD1 (6 bases). Trimming removed 3 bases at V and 7 bases at J, with 9 bases between. The germline V gene encodes CDR1 MNHNS and CDR2 SASEGT. The CDR3 loop spans 12 amino acids. The CDR3 sequence: CASSDRDNEAFF. CDR3 nucleotide sequence: TGTGCCAGCAGTGATCGGGACAATGAAGCTTTCTTT.

This clonotype appeared a few times. This chain uses TRBV20-1 with TRBJ2-3, with a tentative D call TRBD2 (6 bases). The CDR3 runs 15 residues. Trimming shortened V by 3 bases and J by 3 bases, and 16 bases separated the two germline ends. Germline-derived CDR1 and CDR2 are DFQATT and SNEGSKA (reference sequence). CDR3 region: CSARPPPAGTDTQYF. In nucleotides, the CDR3 is TGCAGTGCTAGGCCCCCCCCTGCGGGGACAGATACGCAGTATTTT.

The V gene is TRBV7-8, the J gene TRBJ2-2, with 7 nucleotides matching TRBD1. The ends lost 1 base at V and 8 bases at J; junction bases unmatched: 7. Germline lookup yields CDR1 SGHVS and CDR2 FQNEAQ. This CDR3 has 15 amino acids. The CDR3 region is CASSLGGTAAGELFF. The CDR3 DNA follows: TGTGCCAGCAGCTTAGGGGGGACAGCAGCTGGGGAGCTGTTTTTT.

This clonotype was counted ten times or more. The chain carries TRBV7-8 and TRBJ1-2; a weak D match, TRBD1 (5 bases). V was clipped by 5 bases and J by 3 bases, with 19 bases between them. The CDR3 loop spans 16 amino acids. Germline loops: CDR1 SGHVS, CDR2 FQNEAQ. The CDR3, as DNA: TGTGCCAGCAGCACCGGGACTATCTCGGGGGACTATGGCTACACCTTC. Encoded protein: CASSTGTISGDYGYTF.

This clonotype was counted at least ten times. V and J are TRBV20-1 and TRBJ2-3; TRBD1 aligns across 9 bases. Germline V gives CDR1 DFQATT, CDR2 SNEGSKA (reference sequence). The CDR3 sequence is 14 residues long. Trimming cost V 3 bases and J 3 bases; bases outside gene matches: 4. The CDR3 DNA reads TGCAGTGCTAGGCCTGGGACAGGGACAGATACGCAGTATTTT. It encodes CSARPGTGTDTQYF.

This clonotype was observed at least ten times. The chain employs TRBV14 and TRBJ2-5, with unresolved D. Trimming shortened V by 1 base and J by 9 bases, and 6 bases separated the two germline ends. The CDR3 contains 11 residues. Per germline, CDR1 SGHDN and CDR2 FVKESK. This CDR3 reads CASSQGQPQYF. The CDR3 bases are TGTGCCAGCAGCCAAGGGCAGCCCCAGTACTTC.

In this sample, this clonotype turned up many times. The genes are TRBV11-2 and TRBJ1-2; D unresolved. Germline V gene data show CDR1 as SGHAT and CDR2 as FQNNGV. V shed 4 bases and J shed 3 bases, with 18 bases lying between them. This CDR3 has 16 residues. The CDR3 bases are TGTGCCAGCAGCTCCCTACATGGACGGCATTACTATGGCTACACCTTC. Its protein product is CASSSLHGRHYYGYTF.

There are many counts of this clonotype. V and J are TRBV28 and TRBJ1-4; D may be TRBD1 (6 bases). The CDR3 totals 14 residues. CDR1 is MDHEN and CDR2 is SYDVKM in the germline V gene. V was clipped by 10 bases and J by 3 bases, with 15 bases between them. CDR3 protein: CATEQGRSNEKLFF. Here the CDR3 DNA reads TGTGCCACCGAGCAGGGGCGGTCTAATGAAAAACTGTTTTTT.

In this sample, this clonotype turned up a few times. The rearrangement joins TRBV6-5 to TRBJ1-1; D uncertain. This CDR3 has 13 residues. V gave up 3 bases and J gave up 9 bases, with 14 bases separating them. The germline gives CDR1 MNHEY, CDR2 SVGAGI. In nucleotides, the CDR3 is TGTGCCAGCAGTTATGCGGGAGGCGAGAAAGCTTTCTTT. This translates into CASSYAGGEKAFF.

The V and J genes are TRBV6-2 or TRBV6-3 and TRBJ1-5, with a tentative D call TRBD1 (5 bases). Trimming left V 0 bases short and J 2 bases short, with 14 bases between. The germline gives CDR1 MNHEY, CDR2 SVGEGT. The CDR3 is 17 residues long. CDR3 DNA: TGTGCCAGCAGTTACTCGATAGGGGAGAGGGGCAATCAGCCCCAGCATTTT. It translates to CASSYSIGERGNQPQHF.